This entry concerns a single T cell receptor beta chain. The entry originates in a study of control samples from healthy donors and cancer patients. The CDR3 is 15 amino acids. Trimming pared 4 bases from V and 5 bases from J, leaving 13 bases between. Germline CDR1 and CDR2: SGHNT and YYREEE (reference sequence). This table comes from immunoSEQ multiplex PCR, and its TCRdb copy is limited to in-frame clones, with some not included. The sample yields roughly 120,000 clones, approximately 88% seen once. What was sequenced was PBMCs. This sequence was found in a woman aged 55-70 years with lung cancer. This chain joins TRBV5-4 and TRBJ1-6, with D tentatively TRBD1 (5 bases). DNA of the CDR3: TGTGCCAGCAGCCTAGACAGTGCGGATAATTCACCCCTCCACTTT. It is translated as CASSLDSADNSPLHF.